These 5 T cell receptor beta chains share one sample of origin, sequenced in a study of blood T cell repertoires in COVID-19. The repertoire was sequenced with immunoSEQ multiplex PCR; TCRdb's copy has only in-frame clones and lacks some. The sample yields about 92,000 clones, about three quarters seen once. The sequenced material came from peripheral blood. The receptors come from a middle-aged man who had recovered from COVID-19.

Of note for this clone: At one end the junction does not follow the germline gene, possibly because of a read error. V usage is TRBV7-7 and J usage is TRBJ2-5; TRBD1 agrees at 7 bases. Germline V gives CDR1 SSHAT, CDR2 FNYEAQ (reference sequence). This CDR3 contains 16 residues. CDR3 residues: CASSSRVGGRGETQYF. CDR3 nucleotide sequence: TGTGCTAGCAGCTCCAGGGTAGGGGGCCGAGGAGAGACCCAGTACTTC.

The chain recombines TRBV4-2 with TRBJ2-2; no clear D. The CDR3 runs 14 residues. The V end lost 7 bases, the J end lost 3 bases, and 12 bases lay between the germline ends. Germline lookup yields CDR1 LGHNA and CDR2 YNFKEQ. The CDR3 bases are TGTGCCAGCACCTTTTTGGGCGACACCGGGGAGCTGTTTTTT. It translates to CASTFLGDTGELFF.

The V and J genes are TRBV9 and TRBJ1-2, with D tentatively TRBD1 (6 bases). Per germline, CDR1 SGDLS and CDR2 YYNGEE. The CDR3 runs to 16 residues. Trimming took 4 bases from V and 7 from J, leaving 23 bases between them. The DNA for the CDR3 is TGTGCCAGCAGCCCCCCTTTAGGGCAGGGGATCGGTGGCTACACCTTC. Translated, it gives CASSPPLGQGIGGYTF. The complete variable domain, with remaining parts taken from reference TRBV9 and TRBJ1-2, reads DSGVTQTPKHLITATGQRVTLRCSPRSGDLSVYWYQQSLDQGLQFLIQYYNGEERAKGNILERFSAQQFPDLHSELNLSSLELGDSALYFCASSPPLGQGIGGYTFGSGTRLTVV.

The chain couples TRBV7-3 to TRBJ2-3; D may be TRBD1 (6 bases). The V gene lost 5 bases and the J gene lost 0 bases, with 9 bases spanning the gap. The germline gives CDR1 SGHTA, CDR2 FQGTGA. The CDR3 covers 14 residues. The CDR3 here is CASSPTGSTDTQYF. The DNA of the CDR3 is TGTGCCAGCAGCCCGACAGGTAGCACAGATACGCAGTATTTT.

V usage is TRBV4-2 and J usage is TRBJ2-3, with TRBD1 matching over 9 bases. The germline V gene encodes CDR1 LGHNA and CDR2 YNFKEQ. There are 18 residues in the CDR3. V was pared by 0 bases and J by 4 bases, with 11 bases of the junction left unmatched. The CDR3 coding sequence is TGTGCCAGCAGCCAAGATCGCGGGGCCGGGACAGGGCCAGATACGCAGTATTTT. Its translation is CASSQDRGAGTGPDTQYF.